This T cell receptor beta chain derives from a study of cytomegalovirus exposure and HLA in healthy donors. This clone occurred a few times. Its cognate antigen is unknown. Germline V gives CDR1 SNHLY, CDR2 FYNNEI. The CDR3 is made up of 17 amino acids. Trimming stripped 7 bases from V and 2 bases from J, with 21 bases between. General study points: Per published reports, the classifier diagnosed cytomegalovirus status with high specificity and sensitivity. Cytomegalovirus association was listed for under 200 TCR beta chains.

With 60 Vbeta and 13 Jbeta primers, the PCR was carried out. Source study methods: Unique TCR beta chains numbered about 79 million in a later analysis, with roughly 11 million shared. Sequenced by immunoSEQ multiplex PCR; TCRdb stores in-frame clones only, minus some. The V and J calls and clone size come from that table; D and trimming were worked out from the DNA. The sample consists of 170,000 or so clones, about 80% of them appearing once. The receptor comes from a woman in her sixties in good health and CMV-seropositive. The chain links TRBV2 to TRBJ2-1; possibly TRBD2 for D (5 bases). Sequences were obtained from PBMCs. CDR3 nucleotide sequence: TGTGCCAGCATCGAGGGCCGAAGGTTGGCCACCTACAATGAGCAGTTCTTC. Translated: CASIEGRRLATYNEQFF. Using reference TRBV2 and TRBJ2-1 for the parts outside the CDR3, the full variable domain is EPEVTQTPSHQVTQMGQEVILRCVPISNHLYFYWYRQILGQKVEFLVSFYNNEISEKSEIFDDQFSVERPDGSNFTLKIRSTKLEDSAMYFCASIEGRRLATYNEQFFGPGTRLTVL.